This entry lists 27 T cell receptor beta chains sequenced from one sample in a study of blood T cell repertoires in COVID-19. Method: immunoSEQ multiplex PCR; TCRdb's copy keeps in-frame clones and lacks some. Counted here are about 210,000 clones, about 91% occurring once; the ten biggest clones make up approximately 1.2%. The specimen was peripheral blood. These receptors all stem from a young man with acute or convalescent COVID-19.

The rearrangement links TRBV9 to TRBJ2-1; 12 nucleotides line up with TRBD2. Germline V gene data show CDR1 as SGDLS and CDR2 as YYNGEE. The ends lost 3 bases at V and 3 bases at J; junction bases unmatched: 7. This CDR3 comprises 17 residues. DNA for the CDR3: TGTGCCAGCAGCGCACTACTAGCGGGGGGAGTCTACAATGAGCAGTTCTTC. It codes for CASSALLAGGVYNEQFF.

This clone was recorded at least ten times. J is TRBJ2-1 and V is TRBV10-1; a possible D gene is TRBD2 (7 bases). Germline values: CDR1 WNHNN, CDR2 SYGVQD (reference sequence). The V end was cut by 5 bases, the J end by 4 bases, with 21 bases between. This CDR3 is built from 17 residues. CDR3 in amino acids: CASSSYGGPARYNEQFF. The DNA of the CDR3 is TGCGCCAGCAGTAGTTACGGGGGGCCAGCGCGATACAATGAGCAGTTCTTC.

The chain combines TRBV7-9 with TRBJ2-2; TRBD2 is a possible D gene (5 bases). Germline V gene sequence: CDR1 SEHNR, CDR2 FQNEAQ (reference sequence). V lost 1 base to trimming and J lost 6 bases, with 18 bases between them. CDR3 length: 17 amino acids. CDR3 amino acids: CASSLGLSDFNSGELFF. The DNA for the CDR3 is TGTGCCAGCAGCTTAGGGTTATCGGACTTTAATTCCGGGGAGCTGTTTTTT.

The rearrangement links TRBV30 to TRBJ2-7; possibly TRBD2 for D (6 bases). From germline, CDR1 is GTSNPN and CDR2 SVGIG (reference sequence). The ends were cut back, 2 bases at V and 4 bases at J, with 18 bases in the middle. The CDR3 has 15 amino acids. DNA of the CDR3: TGTGCCTGGAGTTCTGCGGGAACCTTCAAGTACGAGCAGTACTTC. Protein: CAWSSAGTFKYEQYF.

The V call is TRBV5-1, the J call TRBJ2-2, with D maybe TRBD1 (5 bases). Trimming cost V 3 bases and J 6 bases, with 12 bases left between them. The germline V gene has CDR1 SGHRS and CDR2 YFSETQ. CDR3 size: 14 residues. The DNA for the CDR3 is TGCGCCAGCAGCTCTCAGGGTTACGCCGGGGAGCTGTTTTTT. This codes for CASSSQGYAGELFF.

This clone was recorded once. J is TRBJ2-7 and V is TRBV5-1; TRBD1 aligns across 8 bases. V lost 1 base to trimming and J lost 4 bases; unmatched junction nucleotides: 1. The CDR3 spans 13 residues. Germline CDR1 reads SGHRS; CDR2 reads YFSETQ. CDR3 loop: CASSLTGGYEQYF. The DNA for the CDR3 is TGCGCCAGCAGCTTGACAGGGGGATACGAGCAGTACTTC.

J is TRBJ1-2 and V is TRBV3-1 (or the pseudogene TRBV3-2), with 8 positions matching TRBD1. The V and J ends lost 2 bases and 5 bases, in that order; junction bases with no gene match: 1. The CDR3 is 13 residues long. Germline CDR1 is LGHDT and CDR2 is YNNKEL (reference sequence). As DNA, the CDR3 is TGTGCCAGCAGCCAAAACAGGGGGTATGGCTACACCTTC. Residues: CASSQNRGYGYTF.

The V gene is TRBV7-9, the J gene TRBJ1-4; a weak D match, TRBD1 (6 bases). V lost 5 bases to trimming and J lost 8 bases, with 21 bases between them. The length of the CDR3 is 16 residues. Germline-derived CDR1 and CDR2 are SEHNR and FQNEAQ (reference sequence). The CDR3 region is CASSPKRQGIYEKLFF. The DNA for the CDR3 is TGTGCCAGCAGCCCAAAGAGGCAGGGGATATACGAAAAACTGTTTTTT.

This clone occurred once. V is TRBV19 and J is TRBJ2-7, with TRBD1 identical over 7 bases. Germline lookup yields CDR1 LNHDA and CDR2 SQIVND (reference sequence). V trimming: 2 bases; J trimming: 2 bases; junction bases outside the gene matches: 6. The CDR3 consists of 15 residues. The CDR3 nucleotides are TGTGCCAGTAGTATATATTCGACAGGGCCCTACGAGCAGTACTTC. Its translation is CASSIYSTGPYEQYF.

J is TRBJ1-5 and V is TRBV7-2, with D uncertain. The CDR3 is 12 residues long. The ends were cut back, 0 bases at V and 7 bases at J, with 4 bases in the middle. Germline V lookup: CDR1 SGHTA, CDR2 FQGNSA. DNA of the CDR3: TGTGCCAGCAGCTTAGCCAGGCAGCCCCAGCATTTT. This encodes CASSLARQPQHF.

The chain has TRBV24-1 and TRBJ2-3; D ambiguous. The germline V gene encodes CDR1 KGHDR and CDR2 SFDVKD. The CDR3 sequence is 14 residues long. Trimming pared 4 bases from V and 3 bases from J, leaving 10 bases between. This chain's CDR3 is CATSEMGLTDTQYF. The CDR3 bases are TGTGCCACCAGTGAAATGGGCCTTACAGATACGCAGTATTTT.

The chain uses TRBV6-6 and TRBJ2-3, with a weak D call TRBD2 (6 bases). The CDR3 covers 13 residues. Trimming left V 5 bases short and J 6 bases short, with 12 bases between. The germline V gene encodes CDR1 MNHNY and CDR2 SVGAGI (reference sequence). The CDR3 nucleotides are TGTGCCAGCAGTCCCCCGGGAGCGGATACGCAGTATTTT. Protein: CASSPPGADTQYF.

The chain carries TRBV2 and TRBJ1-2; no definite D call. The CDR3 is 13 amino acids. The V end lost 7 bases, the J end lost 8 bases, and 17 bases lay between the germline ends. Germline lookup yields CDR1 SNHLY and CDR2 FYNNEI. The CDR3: CASTYVRSSGYTF. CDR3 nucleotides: TGTGCCAGCACCTATGTGAGAAGTTCAGGCTACACCTTC.

The CDR3 is CASSLNRDTEAFF. CDR3 in DNA: TGTGCCAGCAGTTTGAACCGAGACACTGAAGCTTTCTTT. The V and J genes are TRBV27 and TRBJ1-1; D not resolved. The germline CDR1 and CDR2 sequences are MNHEY and SMNVEV (reference sequence). The CDR3 totals 13 residues. The V end lost 3 bases, the J end lost 3 bases, and 8 bases lay between the germline ends.

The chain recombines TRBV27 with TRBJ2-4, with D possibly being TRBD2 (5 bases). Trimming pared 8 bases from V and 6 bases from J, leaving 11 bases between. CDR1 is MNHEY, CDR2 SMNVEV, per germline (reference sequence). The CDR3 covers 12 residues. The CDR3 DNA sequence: TGTGCCAGCCGAGGGTGGGGAAACATTCAGTACTTC. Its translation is CASRGWGNIQYF.

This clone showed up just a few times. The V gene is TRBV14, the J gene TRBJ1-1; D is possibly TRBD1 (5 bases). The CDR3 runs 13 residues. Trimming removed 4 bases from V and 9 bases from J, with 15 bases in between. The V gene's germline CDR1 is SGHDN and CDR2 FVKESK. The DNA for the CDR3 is TGTGCCAGCAGCCGGACAAGGTCAGGGAAAGCTTTCTTT. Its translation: CASSRTRSGKAFF.

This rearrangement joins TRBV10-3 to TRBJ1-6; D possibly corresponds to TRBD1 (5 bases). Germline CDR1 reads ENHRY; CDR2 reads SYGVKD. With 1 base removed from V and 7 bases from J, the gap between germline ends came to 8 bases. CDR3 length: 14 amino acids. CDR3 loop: CAISEWGGNSPLHF. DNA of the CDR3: TGTGCCATCAGTGAGTGGGGGGGGAATTCACCCCTCCACTTT.

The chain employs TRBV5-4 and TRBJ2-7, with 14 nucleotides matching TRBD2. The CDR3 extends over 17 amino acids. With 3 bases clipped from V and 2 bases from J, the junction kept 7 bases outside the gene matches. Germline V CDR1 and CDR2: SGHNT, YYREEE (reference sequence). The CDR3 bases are TGTGCCAGCAGCTCCGGACTAGCGGGAGGCCCACCCTACGAGCAGTACTTC. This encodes CASSSGLAGGPPYEQYF.

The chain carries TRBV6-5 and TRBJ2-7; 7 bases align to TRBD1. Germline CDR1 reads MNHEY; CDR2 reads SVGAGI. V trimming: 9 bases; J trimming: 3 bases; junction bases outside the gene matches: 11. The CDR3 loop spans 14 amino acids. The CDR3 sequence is CASAGTVAFYEQYF. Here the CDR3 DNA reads TGTGCCAGTGCCGGGACAGTCGCCTTCTACGAGCAGTACTTC.

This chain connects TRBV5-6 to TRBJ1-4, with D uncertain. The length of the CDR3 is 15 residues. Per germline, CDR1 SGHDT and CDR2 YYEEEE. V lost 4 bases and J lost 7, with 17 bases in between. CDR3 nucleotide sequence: TGTGCCAGCAGCCCAGCGGGCAGGCGGGGTGAAAAACTGTTTTTT. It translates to CASSPAGRRGEKLFF.

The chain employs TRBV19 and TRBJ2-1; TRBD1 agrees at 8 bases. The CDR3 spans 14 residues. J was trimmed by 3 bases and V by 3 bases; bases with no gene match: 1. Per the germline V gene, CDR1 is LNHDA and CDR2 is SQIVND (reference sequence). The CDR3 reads CASSIGQGYNEQFF. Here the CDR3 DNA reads TGTGCCAGTAGTATCGGACAGGGCTACAATGAGCAGTTCTTC.

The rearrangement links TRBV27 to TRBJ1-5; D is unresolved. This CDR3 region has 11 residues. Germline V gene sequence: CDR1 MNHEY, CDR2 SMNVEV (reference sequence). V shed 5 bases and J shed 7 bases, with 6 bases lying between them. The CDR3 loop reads CASSSGQPQHF. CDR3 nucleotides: TGTGCCAGCAGTAGCGGACAGCCCCAGCATTTT.

DNA for the CDR3: TGTGCCAGCAGCGGGGCTGGGACAGGGGGCGGTTATGGCTACACCTTC. This gives the protein CASSGAGTGGGYGYTF. The gene calls are TRBV28 and TRBJ1-2, with TRBD1 matching over 12 bases. In germline, CDR1 is MDHEN, CDR2 SYDVKM. The CDR3 length is 16 residues. Trimming at V came to 6 bases and at J to 5 bases, leaving 10 bases not matched to a gene.

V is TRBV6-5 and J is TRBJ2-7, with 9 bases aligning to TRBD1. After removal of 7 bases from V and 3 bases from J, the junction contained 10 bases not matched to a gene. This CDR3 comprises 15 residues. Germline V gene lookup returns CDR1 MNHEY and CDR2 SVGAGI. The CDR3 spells CASMPGQGSLYEQYF. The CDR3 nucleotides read TGTGCCAGCATGCCGGGACAGGGATCTCTCTACGAGCAGTACTTC.

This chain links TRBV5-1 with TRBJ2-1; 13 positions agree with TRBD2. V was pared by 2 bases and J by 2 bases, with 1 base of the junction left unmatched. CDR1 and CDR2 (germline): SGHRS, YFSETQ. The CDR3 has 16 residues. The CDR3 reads CASSFGTSGAYNEQFF. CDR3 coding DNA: TGCGCCAGCAGCTTCGGGACTAGCGGGGCCTACAATGAGCAGTTCTTC.

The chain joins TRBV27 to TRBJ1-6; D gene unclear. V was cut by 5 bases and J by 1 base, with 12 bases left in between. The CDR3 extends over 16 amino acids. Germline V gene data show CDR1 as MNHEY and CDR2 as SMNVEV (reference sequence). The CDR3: CASSPSWFSYNSPLHF. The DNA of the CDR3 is TGTGCCAGCAGTCCCAGTTGGTTTTCCTATAATTCACCCCTCCACTTT.

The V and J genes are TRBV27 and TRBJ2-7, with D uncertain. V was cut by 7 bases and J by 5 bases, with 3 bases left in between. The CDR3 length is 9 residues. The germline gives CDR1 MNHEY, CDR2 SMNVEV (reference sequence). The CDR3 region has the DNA TGTGCCAGCAACAACGAGCAGTACTTC. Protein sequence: CASNNEQYF.